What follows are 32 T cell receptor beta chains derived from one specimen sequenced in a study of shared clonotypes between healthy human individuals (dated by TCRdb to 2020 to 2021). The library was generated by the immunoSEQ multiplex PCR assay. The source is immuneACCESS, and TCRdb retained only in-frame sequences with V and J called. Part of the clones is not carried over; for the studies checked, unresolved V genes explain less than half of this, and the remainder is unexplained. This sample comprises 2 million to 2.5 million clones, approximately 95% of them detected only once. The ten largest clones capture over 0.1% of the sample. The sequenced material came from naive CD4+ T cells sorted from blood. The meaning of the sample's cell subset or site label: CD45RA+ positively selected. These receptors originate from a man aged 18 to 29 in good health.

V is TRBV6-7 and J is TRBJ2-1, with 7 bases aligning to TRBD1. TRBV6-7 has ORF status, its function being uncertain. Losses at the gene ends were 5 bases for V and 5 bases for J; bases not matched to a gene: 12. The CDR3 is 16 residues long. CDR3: CASSDYGQADDNEQFF. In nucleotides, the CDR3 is TGTGCCAGCAGTGACTACGGACAGGCCGATGACAATGAGCAGTTCTTC.

This CDR3 reads CAVGVQGTRQPQHF. The CDR3 coding sequence is TGTGCCGTCGGGGTACAGGGGACACGGCAGCCCCAGCATTTT. The chain combines TRBV10-3 with TRBJ1-5, with TRBD1 matching 7 bases. Germline V gene sequence: CDR1 ENHRY, CDR2 SYGVKD. Trimming removed 11 bases from V and 7 bases from J; junction bases left unmatched: 14. This CDR3 is built from 14 residues.

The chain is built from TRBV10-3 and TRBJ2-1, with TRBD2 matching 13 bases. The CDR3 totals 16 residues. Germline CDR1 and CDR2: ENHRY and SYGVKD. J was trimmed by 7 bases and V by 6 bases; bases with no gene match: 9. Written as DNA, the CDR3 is TGTGCCATCAGGGCTGGACCGGGACTAGCGGGAAATGAGCAGTTCTTC. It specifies CAIRAGPGLAGNEQFF.

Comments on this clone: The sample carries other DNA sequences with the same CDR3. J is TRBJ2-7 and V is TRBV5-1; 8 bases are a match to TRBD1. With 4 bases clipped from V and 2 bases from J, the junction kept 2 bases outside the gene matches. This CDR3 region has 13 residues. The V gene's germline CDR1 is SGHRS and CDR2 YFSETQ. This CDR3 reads CASSRDRPYEQYF. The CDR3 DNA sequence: TGCGCCAGCAGCCGGGACAGGCCCTACGAGCAGTACTTC.

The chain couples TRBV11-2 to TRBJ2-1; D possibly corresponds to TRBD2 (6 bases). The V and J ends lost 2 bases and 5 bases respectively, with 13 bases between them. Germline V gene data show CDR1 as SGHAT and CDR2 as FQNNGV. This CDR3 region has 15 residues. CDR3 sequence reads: CASSLSAGIHNEQFF. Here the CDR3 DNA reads TGTGCCAGCAGCTTATCTGCGGGGATCCACAATGAGCAGTTCTTC.

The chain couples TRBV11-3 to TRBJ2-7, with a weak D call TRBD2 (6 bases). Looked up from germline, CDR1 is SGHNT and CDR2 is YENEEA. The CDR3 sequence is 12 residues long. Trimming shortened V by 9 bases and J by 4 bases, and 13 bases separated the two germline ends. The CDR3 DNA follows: TGTGCCAGAGCGGGTTTAAATTACGAGCAGTACTTC. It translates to CARAGLNYEQYF.

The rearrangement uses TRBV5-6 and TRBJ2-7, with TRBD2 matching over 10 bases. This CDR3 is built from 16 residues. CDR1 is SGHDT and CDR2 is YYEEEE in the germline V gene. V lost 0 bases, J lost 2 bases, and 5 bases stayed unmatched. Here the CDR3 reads CASSLGGTSVTYEQYF. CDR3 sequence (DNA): TGTGCCAGCAGCTTGGGGGGGACTAGCGTCACCTACGAGCAGTACTTC.

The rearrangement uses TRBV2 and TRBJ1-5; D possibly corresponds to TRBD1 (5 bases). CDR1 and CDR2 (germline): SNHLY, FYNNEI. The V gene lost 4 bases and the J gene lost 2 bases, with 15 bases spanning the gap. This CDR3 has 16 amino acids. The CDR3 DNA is TGTGCCAGCAGTGTGGGGGGAAAGGGACGCAATCAGCCCCAGCATTTT. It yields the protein CASSVGGKGRNQPQHF.

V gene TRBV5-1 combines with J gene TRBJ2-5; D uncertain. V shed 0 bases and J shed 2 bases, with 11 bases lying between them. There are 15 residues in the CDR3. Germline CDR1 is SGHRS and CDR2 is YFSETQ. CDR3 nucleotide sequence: TGCGCCAGCAGCTTGGCCGGTCTAGAGCAAGAGACCCAGTACTTC. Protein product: CASSLAGLEQETQYF.

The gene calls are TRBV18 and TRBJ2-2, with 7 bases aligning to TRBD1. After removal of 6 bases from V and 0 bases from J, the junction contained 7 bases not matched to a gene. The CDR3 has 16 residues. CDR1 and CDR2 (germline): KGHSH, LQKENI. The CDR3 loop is CASSKFGTANTGELFF. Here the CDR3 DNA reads TGTGCCAGCTCTAAATTTGGGACAGCGAACACCGGGGAGCTGTTTTTT. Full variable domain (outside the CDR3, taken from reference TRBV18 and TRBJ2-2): NAGVMQNPRHLVRRRGQEARLRCSPMKGHSHVYWYRQLPEEGLKFMVYLQKENIIDESGMPKERFSAEFPKEGPSILRIQQVVRGDSAAYFCASSKFGTANTGELFFGEGSRLTVL.

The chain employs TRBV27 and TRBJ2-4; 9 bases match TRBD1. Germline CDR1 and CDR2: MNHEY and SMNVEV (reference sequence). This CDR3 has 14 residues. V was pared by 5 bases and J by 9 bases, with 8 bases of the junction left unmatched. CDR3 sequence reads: CASSLGQGLGIQYF. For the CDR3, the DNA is TGTGCCAGCAGTCTGGGACAGGGTTTAGGCATTCAGTACTTC.

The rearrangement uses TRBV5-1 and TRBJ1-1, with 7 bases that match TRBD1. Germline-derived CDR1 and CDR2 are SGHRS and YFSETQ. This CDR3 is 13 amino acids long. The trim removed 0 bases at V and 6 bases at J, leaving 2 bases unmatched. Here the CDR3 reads CASSLAGQPEAFF. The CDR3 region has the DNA TGCGCCAGCAGCTTGGCGGGACAGCCTGAAGCTTTCTTT.

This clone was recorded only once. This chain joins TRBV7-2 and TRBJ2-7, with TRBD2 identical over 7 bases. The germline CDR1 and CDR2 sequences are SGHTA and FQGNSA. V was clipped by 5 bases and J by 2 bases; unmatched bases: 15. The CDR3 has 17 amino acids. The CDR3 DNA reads TGTGCCAGCAGCCCTGTGCCCAGCGGGGCCCCCCCCTACGAGCAGTACTTC. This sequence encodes CASSPVPSGAPPYEQYF.

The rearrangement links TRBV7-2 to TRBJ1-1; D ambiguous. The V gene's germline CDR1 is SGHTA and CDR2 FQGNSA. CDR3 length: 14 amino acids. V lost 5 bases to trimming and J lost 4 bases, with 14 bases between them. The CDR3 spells CASSARSSITEAFF. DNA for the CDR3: TGTGCCAGCAGCGCCCGATCATCGATCACTGAAGCTTTCTTT.

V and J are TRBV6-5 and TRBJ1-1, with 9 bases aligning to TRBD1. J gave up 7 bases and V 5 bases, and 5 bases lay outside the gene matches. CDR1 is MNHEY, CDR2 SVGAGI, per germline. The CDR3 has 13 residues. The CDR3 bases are TGTGCCAGCAGTGGGACAGGGACTGTTGAAGCTTTCTTT. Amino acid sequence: CASSGTGTVEAFF.

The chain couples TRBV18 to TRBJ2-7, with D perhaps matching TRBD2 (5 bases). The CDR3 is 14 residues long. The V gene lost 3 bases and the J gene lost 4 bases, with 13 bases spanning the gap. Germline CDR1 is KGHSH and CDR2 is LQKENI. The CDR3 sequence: CASSPSEGLYEQYF. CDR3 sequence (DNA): TGTGCCAGCTCACCGTCCGAGGGTCTGTACGAGCAGTACTTC.

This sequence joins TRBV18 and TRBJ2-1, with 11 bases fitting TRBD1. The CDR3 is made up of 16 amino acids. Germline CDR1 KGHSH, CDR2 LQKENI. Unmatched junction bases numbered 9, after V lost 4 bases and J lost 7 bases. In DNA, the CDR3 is TGTGCCAGCTCACAGTGGACAGGGGGCGCCCGTAATGAGCAGTTCTTC. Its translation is CASSQWTGGARNEQFF.

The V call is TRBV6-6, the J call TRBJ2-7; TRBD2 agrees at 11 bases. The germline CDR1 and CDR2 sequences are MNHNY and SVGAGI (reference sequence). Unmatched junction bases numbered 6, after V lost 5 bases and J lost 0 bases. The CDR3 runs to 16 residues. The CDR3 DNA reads TGTGCCAGCAGTCCCAGAACTAGCGGGAGCTCCTACGAGCAGTACTTC. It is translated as CASSPRTSGSSYEQYF.

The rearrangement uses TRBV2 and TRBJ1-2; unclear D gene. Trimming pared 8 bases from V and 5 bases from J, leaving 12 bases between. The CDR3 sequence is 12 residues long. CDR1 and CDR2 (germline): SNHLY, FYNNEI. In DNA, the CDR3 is TGTGCCAGCCGAACGGAGACGTATGGCTACACCTTC. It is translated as CASRTETYGYTF.

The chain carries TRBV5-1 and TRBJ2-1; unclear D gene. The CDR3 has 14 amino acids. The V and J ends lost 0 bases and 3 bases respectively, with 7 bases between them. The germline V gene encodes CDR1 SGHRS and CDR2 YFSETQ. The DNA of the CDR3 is TGCGCCAGCAGCTTGGGCAGAATCTACAATGAGCAGTTCTTC. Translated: CASSLGRIYNEQFF.

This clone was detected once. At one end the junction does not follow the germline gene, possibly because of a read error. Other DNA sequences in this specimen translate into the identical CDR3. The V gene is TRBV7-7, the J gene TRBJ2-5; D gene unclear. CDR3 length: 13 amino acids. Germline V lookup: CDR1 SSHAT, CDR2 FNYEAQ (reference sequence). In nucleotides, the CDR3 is TGTGCTAGCAGCTCCGGGCTCCAAGAGACCCAGTACTTC. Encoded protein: CASSSGLQETQYF.

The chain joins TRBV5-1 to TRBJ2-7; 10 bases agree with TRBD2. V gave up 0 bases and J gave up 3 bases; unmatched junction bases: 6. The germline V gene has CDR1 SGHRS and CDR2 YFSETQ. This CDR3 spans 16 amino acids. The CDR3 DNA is TGCGCCAGCAGCTTGGGGACTAGCGGAAGGGGCTACGAGCAGTACTTC. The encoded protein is CASSLGTSGRGYEQYF.

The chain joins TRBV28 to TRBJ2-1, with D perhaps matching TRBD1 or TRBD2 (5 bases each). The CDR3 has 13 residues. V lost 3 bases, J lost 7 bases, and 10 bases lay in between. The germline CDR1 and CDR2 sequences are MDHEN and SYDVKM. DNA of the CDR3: TGTGCCAGCAGTTTGTCGGGGCATAATGAGCAGTTCTTC. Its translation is CASSLSGHNEQFF.

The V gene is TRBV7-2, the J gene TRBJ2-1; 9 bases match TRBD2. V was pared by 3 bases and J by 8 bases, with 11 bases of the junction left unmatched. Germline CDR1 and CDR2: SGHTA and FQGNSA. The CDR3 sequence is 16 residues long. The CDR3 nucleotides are TGTGCCAGCAGCTTCTGGAGTGGCGGGAGGGCCGATGAGCAGTTCTTC. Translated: CASSFWSGGRADEQFF. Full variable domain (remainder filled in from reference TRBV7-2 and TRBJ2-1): GAGVSQSPSNKVTEKGKDVELRCDPISGHTALYWYRQSLGQGLEFLIYFQGNSAPDKSGLPSDRFSAERTGGSVSTLTIQRTQQEDSAVYLCASSFWSGGRADEQFFGPGTRLTVL.

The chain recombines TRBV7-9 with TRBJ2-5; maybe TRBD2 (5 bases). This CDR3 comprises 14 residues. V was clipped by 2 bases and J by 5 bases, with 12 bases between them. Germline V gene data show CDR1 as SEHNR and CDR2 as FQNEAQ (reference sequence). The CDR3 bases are TGTGCCAGCAGCTTACCTTCGTCGGGGGAGACCCAGTACTTC. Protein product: CASSLPSSGETQYF.

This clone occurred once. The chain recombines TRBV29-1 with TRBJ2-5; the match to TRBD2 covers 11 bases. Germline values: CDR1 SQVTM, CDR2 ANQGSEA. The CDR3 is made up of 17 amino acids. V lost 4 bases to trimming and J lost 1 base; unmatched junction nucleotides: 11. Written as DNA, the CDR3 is TGCAGCGTTGCCCGATGGACTAGCGGGTTCTTCCAAGAGACCCAGTACTTC. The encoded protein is CSVARWTSGFFQETQYF. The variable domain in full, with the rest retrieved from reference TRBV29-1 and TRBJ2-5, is SAVISQKPSRDICQRGTSLTIQCQVDSQVTMMFWYRQQPGQSLTLIATANQGSEATYESGFVIDKFPISRPNLTFSTLTVSNMSPEDSSIYLCSVARWTSGFFQETQYFGPGTRLLVL.

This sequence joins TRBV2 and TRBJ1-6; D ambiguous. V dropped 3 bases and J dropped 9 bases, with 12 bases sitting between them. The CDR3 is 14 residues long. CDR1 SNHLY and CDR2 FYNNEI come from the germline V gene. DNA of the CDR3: TGTGCCAGCAGTGATGGGCTAGTCAGTTCACCCCTCCACTTT. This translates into CASSDGLVSSPLHF.

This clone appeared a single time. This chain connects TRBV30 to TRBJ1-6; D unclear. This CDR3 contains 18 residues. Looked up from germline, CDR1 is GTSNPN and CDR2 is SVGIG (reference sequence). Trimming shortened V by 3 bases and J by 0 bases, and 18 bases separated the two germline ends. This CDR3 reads CAWSGGGTASSYNSPLHF. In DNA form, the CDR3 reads TGTGCCTGGAGCGGAGGAGGTACAGCTAGCTCCTATAATTCACCCCTCCACTTT.

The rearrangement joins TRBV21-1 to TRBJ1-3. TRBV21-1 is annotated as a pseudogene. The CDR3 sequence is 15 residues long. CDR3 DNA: TGTGCCAGCAGCAAAATTTATCCGCCGGGAAACACCATATATTTT. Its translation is CASSKIYPPGNTIYF.

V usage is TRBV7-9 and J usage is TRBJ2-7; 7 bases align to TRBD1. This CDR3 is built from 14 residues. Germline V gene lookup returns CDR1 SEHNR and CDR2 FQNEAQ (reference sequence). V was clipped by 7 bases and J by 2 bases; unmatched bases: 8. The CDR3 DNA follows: TGTGCCAGCACCGCCAAAGACAGGGCCTACGAGCAGTACTTC. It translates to CASTAKDRAYEQYF.

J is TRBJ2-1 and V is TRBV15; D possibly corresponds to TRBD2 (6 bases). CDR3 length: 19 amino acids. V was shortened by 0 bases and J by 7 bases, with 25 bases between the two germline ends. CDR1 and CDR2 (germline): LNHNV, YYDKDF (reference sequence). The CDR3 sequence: CATSRDLPPLGGVWNEQFF. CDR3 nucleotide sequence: TGTGCCACCAGCAGAGATTTACCCCCTCTGGGAGGTGTTTGGAATGAGCAGTTCTTC.

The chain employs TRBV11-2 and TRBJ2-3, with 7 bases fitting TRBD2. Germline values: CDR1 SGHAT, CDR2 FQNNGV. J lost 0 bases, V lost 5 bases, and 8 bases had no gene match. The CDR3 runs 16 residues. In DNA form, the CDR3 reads TGTGCCAGCAGCCCGGGACTACTGGGGAGCACAGATACGCAGTATTTT. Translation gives CASSPGLLGSTDTQYF.